This T cell receptor (beta chain) was sequenced during a study of beta chain features in type 1 diabetes. Overall study: Summed over all samples, the examined sorted cells came to 100 million to 130 million.

Expressed TCRB transcripts were sequenced, since all the RNA that had been isolated was reverse transcribed. Only in-frame clones appear in the TCRdb table, and some are missing; sequencing was by immunoSEQ multiplex PCR. The sample lists 200,000 to 250,000 clones, over 8.5% occurring once. CDR1 is MNHNS and CDR2 is SASEGT in the germline V gene. The CDR3 has 14 residues. Trimming pared 4 bases from V and 4 bases from J, leaving 13 bases between. Sequencing was done on a sample of naive CD4+ T cells from blood. This TCR was recovered from a woman aged 18-29 years in good health. The chain combines TRBV6-1 with TRBJ1-1; tentative D call: TRBD1 (6 bases). In DNA form, the CDR3 reads TGTGCCAGCAGTGGATCCCACAGGGTCACTGAAGCTTTCTTT. Its protein product is CASSGSHRVTEAFF.